The clone carrying this T cell receptor beta chain was counted at least ten times. Antigen: not known. Germline V gives CDR1 SGHAT, CDR2 FQNNGV. This CDR3 region has 14 residues. Deletions cut 3 bases from V and 1 base from J, with 9 bases between. These data come from a study of T cells in Graves' hyperthyroidism and ophthalmopathy. Study background: The initial diagnosis was the point when peripheral blood was collected, ahead of any treatment.

Using RNA transcripts as the source, TCR beta CDR3 regions were amplified. First-round RT-PCR of the TCR CDR3 relied on the HTBI primer set. TCRdb fed the multiplex PCR reads into MiXCR, producing one record per CDR3 protein. The profile shows about 250,000 distinct CDR3 sequences, about 20% of them singletons. Active moderate-to-severe ophthalmopathy, Clinical Activity Score at least 3, NOSPECS at least 4, under 3 months' duration. PBMCs were obtained from 9.5 to 10 ml fresh peripheral blood. The study, taken as a whole, reports: Ophthalmopathy onset followed model prediction by a median roughly 6.5 months.

The clonotype was recovered from a man aged 25 to 40 with Graves' ophthalmopathy. The sequencing sample was made of blood. V usage is TRBV11-2 and J usage is TRBJ1-1; D gene unclear. CDR3 in amino acids: CASSFAEGNTEAFF. CDR3 DNA sequence: TGTGCCAGCAGCTTTGCCGAGGGGAACACTGAAGCTTTCTTT.